These 31 T cell receptor beta chains were sequenced from one sample in a study of T-cell reconstitution after alpha-beta-depleted transplantation in children. Molecular barcoding with unique molecular identifiers was used for the TCRbeta library. MiXCR, applied by TCRdb to the PCR reads, yields one record per CDR3 protein. Counted here are 500,000 to 650,000 distinct CDR3 sequences, 10% to 15% occurring once; the ten biggest clones make up around 2%. Sequenced here: PBMCs, mostly from graft donor cells, sampled 360 days after TCRalphabeta/CD19-depleted stem cell transplant. The receptors originated from a male patient younger than 18 who had a stem cell transplant for acute myeloid leukemia, so the T cells may come from the graft donor.

The chain has TRBV20-1 and TRBJ2-2, with 10 positions matching TRBD2. J was trimmed by 5 bases and V by 2 bases; bases with no gene match: 8. Germline assignment: CDR1 DFQATT and CDR2 SNEGSKA (reference sequence). The CDR3 runs 16 residues. The CDR3 DNA is TGCAGTGCTAGACTCCTAGCGGGAGCAAGAACCGGGGAGCTGTTTTTT. It yields the protein CSARLLAGARTGELFF.

This clonotype came up a few times. This rearrangement joins TRBV29-1 to TRBJ2-7, with no clear D. The CDR3 has 12 residues. V lost 5 bases and J lost 1, with 9 bases in between. The V gene's germline CDR1 is SQVTM and CDR2 ANQGSEA. DNA for the CDR3: TGCAGCGTTCTCGAGTGGTCCTACGAGCAGTACTTC. This codes for CSVLEWSYEQYF.

This clonotype was observed a handful of times. This rearrangement joins TRBV9 to TRBJ1-5; D gene ambiguous. The CDR3 is made up of 21 amino acids. The germline CDR1 and CDR2 sequences are SGDLS and YYNGEE. Between the trimmed V and J ends, which lost 0 bases and 6 bases, there was a span of 31 bases. CDR3 in DNA: TGTGCCAGCAGCGTAGTAGAAGGGCCGATTATGGGGTCGGCAGCCTTTCAGCCCCAGCATTTT. Its translation: CASSVVEGPIMGSAAFQPQHF.

The CDR3 protein is CASSVWASGRMNEQFF. The CDR3 coding sequence is TGTGCCAGTAGTGTCTGGGCTAGCGGGAGGATGAATGAGCAGTTCTTC. The chain uses TRBV19 and TRBJ2-1; 11 nucleotides agree with TRBD2. CDR1 and CDR2 from the germline V gene are LNHDA and SQIVND (reference sequence). The ends lost 5 bases at V and 7 bases at J; junction bases unmatched: 10. CDR3 size: 16 residues.

This clonotype was detected ten times or more. This chain uses TRBV28 with TRBJ2-7; D call uncertain. The CDR3 totals 14 residues. Looked up from germline, CDR1 is MDHEN and CDR2 is SYDVKM. The V and J ends lost 4 bases and 4 bases respectively, with 14 bases between them. The CDR3 coding sequence is TGTGCCAGCAGTTCCCCCGGCATACCTTACGAGCAGTACTTC. The encoded protein is CASSSPGIPYEQYF.

This clonotype was seen more than once but under ten times. As DNA, the CDR3 is TGCGCCAGCAGCTTCACCCCTCACAATGAGCAGTTCTTC. Residues: CASSFTPHNEQFF. V and J are TRBV5-1 and TRBJ2-1; D call uncertain. The V end was cut by 2 bases, the J end by 5 bases, with 8 bases between. The CDR3 runs to 13 residues. Germline CDR1 reads SGHRS; CDR2 reads YFSETQ.

This clonotype was counted at least ten times. V usage is TRBV3-1 and J usage is TRBJ1-2; D unresolved. Trimming stripped 0 bases from V and 2 bases from J, with 7 bases between. The CDR3 consists of 14 residues. Looked up from germline, CDR1 is LGHDT and CDR2 is YNNKEL (reference sequence). The CDR3 reads CASSQERGNYGYTF. In DNA form, the CDR3 reads TGTGCCAGCAGCCAAGAACGGGGAAACTATGGCTACACCTTC.

This clonotype has more than one count but fewer than ten. The chain carries TRBV7-9 and TRBJ2-1; D is possibly TRBD2 (6 bases). This CDR3 contains 16 residues. V lost 5 bases and J lost 5, with 19 bases in between. Germline CDR1 is SEHNR and CDR2 is FQNEAQ (reference sequence). CDR3: CASSPLGGPVDNEQFF. CDR3 DNA sequence: TGTGCCAGCAGCCCCTTGGGGGGACCCGTGGACAATGAGCAGTTCTTC.

Comments on this clonotype: The CDR3 end shows no conserved phenylalanine or tryptophan, and so a read error is likely. The CDR3 region has the DNA TGTGCCAGCAGCTTATATAGCACCGGGGAGCTGTTTATT. As protein: CASSLYSTGELFI. The J gene is TRBJ2-2, the V gene TRBV7-2; D is undetermined. Germline assignment: CDR1 SGHTA and CDR2 FQGNSA. The CDR3 extends over 13 amino acids. Trimming left V 2 bases short and J 4 bases short, with 5 bases between.

This clonotype was counted a few times. The chain links TRBV7-9 to TRBJ2-1; D might be TRBD1 or TRBD2, each matching 5 bases. This CDR3 is built from 15 residues. Deletions cut 5 bases from V and 7 bases from J, with 18 bases between. The germline V gene has CDR1 SEHNR and CDR2 FQNEAQ (reference sequence). CDR3 region: CASSPSGPIGNEQFF. CDR3 DNA: TGTGCCAGCAGCCCGTCGGGGCCGATCGGGAATGAGCAGTTCTTC.

The chain combines TRBV12-3 or TRBV12-4 with TRBJ2-1; D is perhaps TRBD2 (7 bases). V dropped 7 bases and J dropped 5 bases, with 18 bases sitting between them. CDR3 length: 15 amino acids. The CDR3 coding sequence is TGTGCCAGCACCCGGGGGGCAGGGCCAAACAATGAGCAGTTCTTC. The encoded protein is CASTRGAGPNNEQFF.

This clonotype was counted between two and nine times. This chain links TRBV9 with TRBJ2-7; D might be TRBD1 or TRBD2, each matching 6 bases. The CDR3 runs 15 residues. Trimming cost V 0 bases and J 6 bases, with 16 bases left between them. CDR1 and CDR2 (germline): SGDLS, YYNGEE. This chain's CDR3 is CASSVATGGGTEQYF. As DNA, the CDR3 is TGTGCCAGCAGCGTAGCGACAGGCGGAGGGACCGAGCAGTACTTC.

The CDR3 protein is CASRQGLGNTIYF. The CDR3 DNA reads as TGTGCCAGCAGACAGGGGCTAGGAAACACCATATATTTT. The V gene is TRBV28, the J gene TRBJ1-3; 7 positions agree with TRBD1. This CDR3 has 13 residues. CDR1 and CDR2 (germline): MDHEN, SYDVKM. The V gene end was trimmed by 6 bases and the J gene end by 4 bases; junction bases not matched to a gene: 3.

This clonotype was picked up a small number of times. The genes are TRBV29-1 and TRBJ2-7; D uncertain. V was clipped by 1 base and J by 2 bases, with 6 bases between them. The CDR3 spans 12 residues. Germline V gene lookup returns CDR1 SQVTM and CDR2 ANQGSEA. This CDR3 is CSVEVVPYEQYF. The CDR3 DNA sequence: TGCAGCGTTGAAGTCGTCCCCTACGAGCAGTACTTC.

The chain has TRBV11-2 and TRBJ2-3; 11 nucleotides match TRBD2. The CDR3 totals 18 residues. Germline CDR1 and CDR2: SGHAT and FQNNGV. Unmatched junction bases numbered 9, after V lost 3 bases and J lost 1 base. DNA for the CDR3: TGTGCCAGCAGCTTGTCTGTAGCGGGAGGGCCTGGCACAGATACGCAGTATTTT. Its protein is CASSLSVAGGPGTDTQYF.

Remarks on this clonotype: A much bigger clone sits one base away, suggesting this may be a read error. As the CDR3 is not closed by the conserved phenylalanine or tryptophan, this likely results from a read error. The chain recombines TRBV20-1 with TRBJ2-5; D is unresolved. The V end was cut by 6 bases, the J end by 3 bases, with 5 bases between. Germline CDR1 is DFQATT and CDR2 is SNEGSKA (reference sequence). There are 10 residues in the CDR3. CDR3 region: CSALEETQYS. The CDR3 region has the DNA TGCAGTGCCCTGGAAGAGACCCAGTACTCC.

At least ten counts were recorded for this clonotype. The chain has TRBV20-1 and TRBJ2-3; 10 bases line up with TRBD2. The CDR3 spans 14 residues. Germline trimming cut 4 bases from V and 1 base from J; bases unmatched to any gene: 2. From germline, CDR1 is DFQATT and CDR2 SNEGSKA (reference sequence). The CDR3 reads CSANLAGGTDTQYF. The CDR3 DNA sequence: TGCAGTGCTAACCTAGCGGGGGGCACAGATACGCAGTATTTT.

The chain links TRBV4-2 to TRBJ2-5; tentative D call: TRBD1 (6 bases). The CDR3 consists of 14 residues. Trimming took 1 base from V and 3 from J, leaving 9 bases between them. Germline V gene data show CDR1 as LGHNA and CDR2 as YNFKEQ. CDR3 sequence: CASSQARGEETQYF. CDR3 DNA sequence: TGTGCCAGCAGCCAAGCCAGGGGCGAAGAGACCCAGTACTTC.

This clonotype was seen ten or more times. The V call is TRBV20-1, the J call TRBJ2-7; tentatively, D is TRBD2 (5 bases). The CDR3 is 14 residues long. CDR1 DFQATT and CDR2 SNEGSKA come from the germline V gene (reference sequence). Trimming removed 0 bases at V and 2 bases at J, with 11 bases between. The CDR3 protein is CSARELLVAYEQYF. The DNA of the CDR3 is TGCAGTGCTAGAGAGTTACTAGTGGCCTACGAGCAGTACTTC.

The rearrangement uses TRBV3-1 and TRBJ2-3; TRBD2 is a possible D gene (5 bases). CDR1 is LGHDT, CDR2 YNNKEL, per germline (reference sequence). This CDR3 region has 14 residues. V lost 0 bases to trimming and J lost 6 bases, with 10 bases between them. The CDR3 protein is CASSQDPRGDTQYF. The CDR3 nucleotides are TGTGCCAGCAGCCAAGATCCTAGAGGGGATACGCAGTATTTT.

This clonotype was seen only a few times. The chain recombines TRBV20-1 with TRBJ2-7; unclear D gene. Deletions cut 2 bases from V and 3 bases from J, with 20 bases between. This CDR3 is built from 16 residues. Germline loops: CDR1 DFQATT, CDR2 SNEGSKA (reference sequence). The DNA of the CDR3 is TGCAGTGCTAGATGGCAGGCCAAGCCTATTGGCTACGAGCAGTACTTC. Translated: CSARWQAKPIGYEQYF.

The chain links TRBV24-1 to TRBJ2-5; D is unresolved. The germline CDR1 and CDR2 sequences are KGHDR and SFDVKD. The ends were cut back, 9 bases at V and 5 bases at J, with 9 bases in the middle. The CDR3 contains 11 residues. The CDR3 DNA reads TGTGCCACCCGAGATAGGGAGACCCAGTACTTC. Translated, it gives CATRDRETQYF.

In its sample, this clonotype was seen a few times. The V call is TRBV20-1, the J call TRBJ2-7, with TRBD2 matching 12 bases. Germline loops: CDR1 DFQATT, CDR2 SNEGSKA (reference sequence). The CDR3 sequence is 15 residues long. V was clipped by 5 bases and J by 3 bases; unmatched bases: 8. The CDR3 here is CSARVTSGRFYEQYF. CDR3 sequence (DNA): TGCAGTGCTCGAGTGACTAGCGGGAGATTCTACGAGCAGTACTTC.

This clonotype was found many times. The chain is built from TRBV6-5 and TRBJ1-5, with D hard to call. Germline values: CDR1 MNHEY, CDR2 SVGAGI. The CDR3 contains 12 residues. V was pared by 4 bases and J by 9 bases, with 10 bases between. For the CDR3, the DNA is TGTGCCAGCAGTTCCCCTGCTGGGCCCCAGCATTTT. It codes for CASSSPAGPQHF.

This clonotype was seen more than once but under ten times. The gene calls are TRBV5-1 and TRBJ2-5; D not resolved. CDR3 length: 14 amino acids. Germline assignment: CDR1 SGHRS and CDR2 YFSETQ. V lost 0 bases, J lost 5 bases, and 11 bases lay in between. In DNA form, the CDR3 reads TGCGCCAGCAGCTTGGGGCTAAAGGTTGAGACCCAGTACTTC. Translation: CASSLGLKVETQYF. Full variable domain (missing parts from reference TRBV5-1 and TRBJ2-5): KAGVTQTPRYLIKTRGQQVTLSCSPISGHRSVSWYQQTPGQGLQFLFEYFSETQRNKGNFPGRFSGRQFSNSRSEMNVSTLELGDSALYLCASSLGLKVETQYFGPGTRLLVL.

This clonotype was counted many times. The chain is built from TRBV13 and TRBJ2-1, with D hard to call. Germline CDR1 PRHDT, CDR2 FYEKMQ (reference sequence). The CDR3 has 11 amino acids. Trimming removed 3 bases at V and 12 bases at J, with 9 bases between. The CDR3, as DNA: TGTGCCAGCAGCTTTCCTAGTCCGCAGTTCTTC. Protein: CASSFPSPQFF.

This clonotype was seen only a few times. CDR3 coding DNA: TGTGCCAGCAGCCAAGAGGGAGGTAACCAAAACATTCAGTACTTC. Translating gives CASSQEGGNQNIQYF. This chain connects TRBV4-2 to TRBJ2-4, with a weak D call TRBD2 (6 bases). The CDR3 length is 15 residues. Germline values: CDR1 LGHNA, CDR2 YNFKEQ. V dropped 0 bases and J dropped 5 bases, with 11 bases sitting between them.

This chain connects TRBV27 to TRBJ2-7, with no clear D. Trimming left V 3 bases short and J 0 bases short, with 9 bases between. The CDR3 has 14 residues. The germline CDR1 and CDR2 sequences are MNHEY and SMNVEV (reference sequence). The CDR3 spells CASSFSASSYEQYF. CDR3 sequence (DNA): TGTGCCAGCAGTTTCTCAGCGAGCTCCTACGAGCAGTACTTC.

The rearrangement uses TRBV21-1 and TRBJ1-5; the D segment call TRBD1 is taken from the table without a DNA check. TRBV21-1 is flagged as a pseudogene. The CDR3 has 17 amino acids. The CDR3 is CASSFGQEPYSNQPQHF. Here the CDR3 DNA reads TGTGCCAGCAGCTTTGGACAGGAGCCTTATAGCAATCAGCCCCAGCATTTT.

This clonotype was seen more than once but under ten times. The chain carries TRBV7-9 and TRBJ1-4, with TRBD1 matching over 8 bases. The junction had 13 bases not matched to a gene; V was cut back by 1 base and J by 12 bases. There are 16 residues in the CDR3. Per the germline V gene, CDR1 is SEHNR and CDR2 is FQNEAQ (reference sequence). CDR3 sequence reads: CASSLEGQADLVELFF. The CDR3 bases are TGTGCCAGCAGCTTAGAGGGACAGGCCGACCTGGTGGAACTGTTTTTT.

The chain is built from TRBV29-1 and TRBJ2-7, with 9 nucleotides matching TRBD2. The CDR3 loop spans 14 amino acids. After removal of 4 bases from V and 2 bases from J, the junction contained 6 bases not matched to a gene. Germline CDR1 is SQVTM and CDR2 is ANQGSEA. This CDR3 is CSVGIAGVPYEQYF. The CDR3 DNA reads as TGCAGCGTTGGAATAGCGGGAGTCCCCTACGAGCAGTACTTC.